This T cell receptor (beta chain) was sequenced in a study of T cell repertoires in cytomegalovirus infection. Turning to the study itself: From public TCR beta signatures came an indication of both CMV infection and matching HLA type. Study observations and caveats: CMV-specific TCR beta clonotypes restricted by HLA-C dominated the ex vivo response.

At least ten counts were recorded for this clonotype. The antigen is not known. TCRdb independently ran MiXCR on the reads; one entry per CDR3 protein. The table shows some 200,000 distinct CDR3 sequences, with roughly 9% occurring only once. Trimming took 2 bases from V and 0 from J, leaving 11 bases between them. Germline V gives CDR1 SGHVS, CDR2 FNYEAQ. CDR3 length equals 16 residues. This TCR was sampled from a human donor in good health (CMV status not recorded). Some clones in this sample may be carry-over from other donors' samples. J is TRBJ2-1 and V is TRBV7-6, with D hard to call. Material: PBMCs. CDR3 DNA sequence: TGTGCCAGCAGCTTACGAACACCAAGCTCCTACAATGAGCAGTTCTTC. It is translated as CASSLRTPSSYNEQFF.